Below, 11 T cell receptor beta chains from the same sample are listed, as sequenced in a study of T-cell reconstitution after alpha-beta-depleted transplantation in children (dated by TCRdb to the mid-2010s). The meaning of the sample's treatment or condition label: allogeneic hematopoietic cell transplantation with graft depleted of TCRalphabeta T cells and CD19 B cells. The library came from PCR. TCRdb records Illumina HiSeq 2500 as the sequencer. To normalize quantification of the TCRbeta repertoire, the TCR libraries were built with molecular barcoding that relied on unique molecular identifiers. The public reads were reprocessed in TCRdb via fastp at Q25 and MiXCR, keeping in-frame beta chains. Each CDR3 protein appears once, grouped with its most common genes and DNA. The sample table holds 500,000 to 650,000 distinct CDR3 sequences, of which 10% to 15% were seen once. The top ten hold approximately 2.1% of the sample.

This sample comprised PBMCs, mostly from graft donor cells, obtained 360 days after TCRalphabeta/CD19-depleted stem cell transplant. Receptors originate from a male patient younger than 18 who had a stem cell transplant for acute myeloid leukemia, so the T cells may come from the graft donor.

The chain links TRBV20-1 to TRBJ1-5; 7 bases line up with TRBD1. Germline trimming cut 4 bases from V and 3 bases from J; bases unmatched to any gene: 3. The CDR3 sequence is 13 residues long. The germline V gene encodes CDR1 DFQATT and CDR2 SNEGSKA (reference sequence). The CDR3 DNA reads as TGCAGTGCTACCGGGACAGTCAATCAGCCCCAGCATTTT. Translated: CSATGTVNQPQHF.

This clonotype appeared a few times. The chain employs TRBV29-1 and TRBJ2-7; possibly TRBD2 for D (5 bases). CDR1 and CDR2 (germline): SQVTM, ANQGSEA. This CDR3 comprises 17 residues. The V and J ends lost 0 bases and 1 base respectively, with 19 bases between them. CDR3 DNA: TGCAGCGTTGAAGAGCCGGACTGGCACGAAGGATCCTACGAGCAGTACTTC. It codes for CSVEEPDWHEGSYEQYF.

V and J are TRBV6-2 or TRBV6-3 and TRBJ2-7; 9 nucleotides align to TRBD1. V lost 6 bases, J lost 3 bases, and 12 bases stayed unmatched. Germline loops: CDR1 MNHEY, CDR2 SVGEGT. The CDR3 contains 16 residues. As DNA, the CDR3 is TGTGCCAGCAGACGACCGGGACAGGGAACGGGCTACGAGCAGTACTTC. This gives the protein CASRRPGQGTGYEQYF.

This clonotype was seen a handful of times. CDR3 sequence (DNA): TGTGCCAGCAGCCCAATGGGTCAGGGTGCCAAAAACATTCAGTACTTC. It yields the protein CASSPMGQGAKNIQYF. V gene TRBV4-2 combines with J gene TRBJ2-4, with D perhaps matching TRBD1 (5 bases). Germline lookup yields CDR1 LGHNA and CDR2 YNFKEQ. V dropped 4 bases and J dropped 1 base, with 14 bases sitting between them. The CDR3 length is 16 residues.

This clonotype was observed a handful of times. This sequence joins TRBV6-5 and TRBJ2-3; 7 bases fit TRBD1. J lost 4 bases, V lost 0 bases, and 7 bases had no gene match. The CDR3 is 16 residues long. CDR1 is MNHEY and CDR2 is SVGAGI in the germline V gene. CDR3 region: CASSYSVTGYPDTQYF. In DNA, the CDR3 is TGTGCCAGCAGTTACTCAGTGACAGGGTATCCAGATACGCAGTATTTT.

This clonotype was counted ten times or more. The CDR3 sequence: CASSLSGIPYNEQFF. CDR3 DNA sequence: TGTGCCAGCAGTTTGAGCGGGATCCCCTACAATGAGCAGTTCTTC. This chain links TRBV12-3 or TRBV12-4 with TRBJ2-1, with 7 bases matching TRBD2. The trim removed 3 bases at V and 2 bases at J, leaving 4 bases unmatched. The CDR3 totals 15 residues.

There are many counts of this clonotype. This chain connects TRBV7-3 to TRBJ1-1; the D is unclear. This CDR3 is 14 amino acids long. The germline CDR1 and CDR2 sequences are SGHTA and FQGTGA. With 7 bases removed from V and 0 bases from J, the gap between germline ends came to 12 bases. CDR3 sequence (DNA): TGTGCCAGCACCCGAAGGAGTGTGAACACTGAAGCTTTCTTT. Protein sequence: CASTRRSVNTEAFF.

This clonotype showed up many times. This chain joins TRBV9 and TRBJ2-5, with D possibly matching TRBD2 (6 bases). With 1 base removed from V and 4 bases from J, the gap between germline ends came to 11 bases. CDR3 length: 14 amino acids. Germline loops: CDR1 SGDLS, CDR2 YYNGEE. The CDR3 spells CASSVTQGGETQYF. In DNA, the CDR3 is TGTGCCAGCAGCGTAACCCAGGGAGGAGAGACCCAGTACTTC. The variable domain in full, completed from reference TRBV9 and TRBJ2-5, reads DSGVTQTPKHLITATGQRVTLRCSPRSGDLSVYWYQQSLDQGLQFLIQYYNGEERAKGNILERFSAQQFPDLHSELNLSSLELGDSALYFCASSVTQGGETQYFGPGTRLLVL.

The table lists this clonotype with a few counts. Here the CDR3 reads CSARGQFENQPQHF. The CDR3 region has the DNA TGCAGTGCCCGAGGACAGTTTGAGAATCAGCCCCAGCATTTT. The rearrangement uses TRBV20-1 and TRBJ1-5, with D perhaps TRBD1 (6 bases). V dropped 6 bases and J dropped 4 bases, with 16 bases sitting between them. This CDR3 contains 14 residues. Germline CDR1 DFQATT, CDR2 SNEGSKA (reference sequence).

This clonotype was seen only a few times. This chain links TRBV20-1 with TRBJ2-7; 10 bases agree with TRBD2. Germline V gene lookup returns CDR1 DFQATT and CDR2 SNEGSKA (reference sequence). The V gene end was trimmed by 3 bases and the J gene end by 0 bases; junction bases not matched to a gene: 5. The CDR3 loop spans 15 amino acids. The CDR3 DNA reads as TGCAGTGCTAGTTTGACTAGCGGGCTCTCCTACGAGCAGTACTTC. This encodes CSASLTSGLSYEQYF.

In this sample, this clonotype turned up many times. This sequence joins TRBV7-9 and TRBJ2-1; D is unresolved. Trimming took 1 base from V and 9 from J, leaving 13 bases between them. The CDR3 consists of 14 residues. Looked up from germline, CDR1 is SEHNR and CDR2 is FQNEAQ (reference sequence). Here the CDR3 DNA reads TGTGCCAGCAGCTTAGAACTCCCCAACGGTGAGCAGTTCTTC. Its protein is CASSLELPNGEQFF.